The sequence of this TCR beta chain was determined in a study of cytomegalovirus exposure and HLA in healthy donors. The CDR3 length is 14 residues. Germline loops: CDR1 LNHDA, CDR2 SQIVND (reference sequence). V was trimmed by 5 bases and J by 2 bases, leaving 13 bases between them. Note on this clone: Antigen: not known.

The PCR employed 60 Vbeta primers together with 13 Jbeta primers. Sequencing was performed with immunoSEQ multiplex PCR; in TCRdb, only in-frame clones are kept and a portion is missing. Among 220,000 or so clones, under 80% were seen once, and the ten largest hold 1.8%. Study-level points and caveats: A later analysis appeared to link common viral pathogens to several of the most significant clusters.

The TCR sequence derives from a woman aged 25 to 39 in good health and CMV-seronegative. The chain uses TRBV19 and TRBJ2-7; D may be TRBD2 (5 bases). The source material was PBMCs. CDR3 nucleotides: TGTGCCAGTAGTCCTCCGGGAACCCCCTACGAGCAGTACTTC. Translating it yields CASSPPGTPYEQYF. Full variable domain (outside the CDR3, taken from reference TRBV19 and TRBJ2-7): DGGITQSPKYLFRKEGQNVTLSCEQNLNHDAMYWYRQDPGQGLRLIYYSQIVNDFQKGDIAEGYSVSREKKESFPLTVTSAQKNPTAFYLCASSPPGTPYEQYFGPGTRLTVT.